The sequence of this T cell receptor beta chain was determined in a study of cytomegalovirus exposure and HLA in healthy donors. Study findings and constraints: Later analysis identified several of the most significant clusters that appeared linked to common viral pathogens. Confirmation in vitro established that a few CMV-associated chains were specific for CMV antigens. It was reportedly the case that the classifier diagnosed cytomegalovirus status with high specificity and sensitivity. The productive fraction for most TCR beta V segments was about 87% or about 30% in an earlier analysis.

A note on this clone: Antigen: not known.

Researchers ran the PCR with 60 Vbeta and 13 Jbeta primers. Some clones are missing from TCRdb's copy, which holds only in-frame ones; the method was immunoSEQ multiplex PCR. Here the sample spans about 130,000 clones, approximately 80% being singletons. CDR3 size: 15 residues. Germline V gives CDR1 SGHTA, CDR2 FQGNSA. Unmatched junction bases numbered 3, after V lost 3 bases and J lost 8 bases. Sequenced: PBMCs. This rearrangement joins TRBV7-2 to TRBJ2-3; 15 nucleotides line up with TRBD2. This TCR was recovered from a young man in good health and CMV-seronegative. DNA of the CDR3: TGTGCCAGCAGCTTCCAGGGACTAGCGGGAGGTACGCAGTATTTT. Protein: CASSFQGLAGGTQYF.